These 24 T cell receptor beta chains were all obtained from the same sample, sequenced in a study of T-cell reconstitution after alpha-beta-depleted transplantation in children. Library preparation (for TCRbeta) was performed with unique molecular identifiers. TCRdb called the PCR reads again in MiXCR, with one record for every CDR3 protein. The top ten clones hold about a sixth of a sample with about 140,000 distinct CDR3 sequences, around 8.5% of them seen once. The material was PBMCs, mostly from graft donor cells, obtained 180 days after TCRalphabeta/CD19-depleted stem cell transplant. These TCRs come from a female patient aged 2-10 years who had a stem cell transplant for congenital amegakaryocytic thrombocytopenia, so the T cells may come from the graft donor.

This clonotype was picked up many times. In DNA, the CDR3 is TGTGCCAGCAGTTACTGGCAGGTGGTGAACACTGAAGCTTTCTTT. It codes for CASSYWQVVNTEAFF. V is TRBV6-5 and J is TRBJ1-1; no definite D call. Germline V gene lookup returns CDR1 MNHEY and CDR2 SVGAGI. Trimming removed 1 base from V and 0 bases from J, with 9 bases in between. The CDR3 consists of 15 residues.

The genes are TRBV12-3 or TRBV12-4 and TRBJ2-4; possible D gene TRBD2, 5 bases. V shed 3 bases and J shed 0 bases, with 12 bases lying between them. This CDR3 has 16 residues. CDR3 residues: CASSFRAALAKNIQYF. For the CDR3, the DNA is TGTGCCAGCAGTTTTCGAGCGGCTCTAGCCAAAAACATTCAGTACTTC.

This clonotype was observed at least ten times. The gene calls are TRBV5-1 and TRBJ2-7, with 7 bases matching TRBD1. The ends lost 4 bases at V and 3 bases at J; junction bases unmatched: 1. Germline CDR1 reads SGHRS; CDR2 reads YFSETQ. CDR3 length: 12 residues. CDR3 DNA sequence: TGCGCCAGCAGCCGGGACAGCTACGAGCAGTACTTC. This encodes CASSRDSYEQYF.

This clonotype has a count of ten or more. The rearrangement links TRBV10-3 to TRBJ2-7; 8 positions agree with TRBD1. Germline CDR1 ENHRY, CDR2 SYGVKD. The CDR3 totals 14 residues. Trimming took 10 bases from V and 2 from J; bases not matched to a gene: 10. CDR3: CATSSRTGPYEQYF. The CDR3, as DNA: TGTGCCACTTCAAGTCGGACAGGGCCCTACGAGCAGTACTTC.

This clonotype was detected only a few times. This chain uses TRBV12-3 or TRBV12-4 with TRBJ1-2, with D uncertain. The CDR3 consists of 12 residues. Trimming pared 5 bases from V and 4 bases from J, leaving 8 bases between. In DNA form, the CDR3 reads TGTGCCAGCAGTCGGGGAGGCTATGGCTACACCTTC. Its protein product is CASSRGGYGYTF.

This clonotype appeared many times. The rearrangement joins TRBV7-3 to TRBJ2-1, with 10 bases lining up with TRBD2. Germline V lookup: CDR1 SGHTA, CDR2 FQGTGA. Losses at the gene ends were 4 bases for V and 8 bases for J; bases not matched to a gene: 8. The CDR3 contains 15 residues. The CDR3 coding sequence is TGTGCCAGCAGCTCGTCCGGGACTAGCGTTGATGAGCAGTTCTTC. This gives the protein CASSSSGTSVDEQFF.

DNA of the CDR3: TGTGCCAGCAGCCAAACCACACTAGCGGGAGCCACCGGGGAGCTGTTTTTT. It specifies CASSQTTLAGATGELFF. The J gene is TRBJ2-2, the V gene TRBV4-2, with 11 bases lining up with TRBD2. The germline V gene encodes CDR1 LGHNA and CDR2 YNFKEQ. V lost 2 bases to trimming and J lost 4 bases; unmatched junction nucleotides: 6. This CDR3 region has 17 residues.

This clonotype showed up many times. V gene TRBV5-1 combines with J gene TRBJ2-3; possible D gene TRBD2, 6 bases. CDR1 is SGHRS and CDR2 is YFSETQ in the germline V gene. V lost 3 bases, J lost 0 bases, and 17 bases lay in between. This CDR3 is 17 amino acids long. Written as DNA, the CDR3 is TGCGCCAGCAGCTCAAGACCCACGGGACTCAGCACAGATACGCAGTATTTT. Its protein is CASSSRPTGLSTDTQYF.

This clonotype has only a few counts. The V gene is TRBV3-1, the J gene TRBJ2-3, with 14 nucleotides matching TRBD2. CDR3 length: 17 residues. Germline CDR1 reads LGHDT; CDR2 reads YNNKEL (reference sequence). Unmatched junction bases numbered 6, after V lost 2 bases and J lost 5 bases. The CDR3 loop is CASSQSPGLAGEDTQYF. The CDR3 DNA is TGTGCCAGCAGCCAATCTCCGGGACTAGCGGGAGAAGATACGCAGTATTTT.

As for this clonotype: A read error may be the cause here, since a much bigger clone is one base away. The genes are TRBV6-5 and TRBJ2-7; 7 bases line up with TRBD2. This CDR3 contains 11 residues. Germline V gene sequence: CDR1 MNHEY, CDR2 SVGAGI. The CDR3 region has the DNA TGTGCCCGCAGCGGGGTATACGAGCAGTACTTC. Translating gives CARSGVYEQYF.

The rearrangement uses TRBV4-1 and TRBJ2-3; TRBD1 agrees at 7 bases. CDR1 is MGHRA and CDR2 is YSYEKL in the germline V gene. The V gene end was trimmed by 2 bases and the J gene end by 4 bases; junction bases not matched to a gene: 9. This CDR3 contains 16 residues. CDR3 in amino acids: CASSQRKGARADTQYF. The CDR3 DNA reads TGCGCCAGCAGCCAAAGGAAGGGGGCGCGGGCAGATACGCAGTATTTT.

This clonotype has only a few counts. The chain links TRBV12-3 or TRBV12-4 to TRBJ2-1, with D unresolved. The CDR3 has 14 amino acids. V was shortened by 4 bases and J by 6 bases, with 13 bases between the two germline ends. DNA of the CDR3: TGTGCCAGCAGTTACGCCCGGCACTCCAATGAGCAGTTCTTC. This codes for CASSYARHSNEQFF.

The table lists this clonotype with many counts. V gene TRBV18 combines with J gene TRBJ2-7, with 9 bases lining up with TRBD1. The CDR3 is 14 residues long. Germline values: CDR1 KGHSH, CDR2 LQKENI. V gave up 3 bases and J gave up 7 bases; unmatched junction bases: 7. In DNA, the CDR3 is TGTGCCAGCTCACCCGGGACAGGGTGGATGGAGCAGTACTTC. The encoded protein is CASSPGTGWMEQYF.

This clonotype was seen a few times. The gene calls are TRBV12-3 or TRBV12-4 and TRBJ1-4, with 7 positions matching TRBD1. V lost 6 bases, J lost 6 bases, and 7 bases stayed unmatched. The CDR3 loop spans 14 amino acids. In DNA form, the CDR3 reads TGTGCCAGCAGCCACAGGGGTGGCGATGAAAAACTGTTTTTT. This translates into CASSHRGGDEKLFF.

The rearrangement joins TRBV5-1 to TRBJ2-1, with TRBD2 matching 8 bases. V dropped 4 bases and J dropped 7; count of bases not matched to a gene: 10. The germline gives CDR1 SGHRS, CDR2 YFSETQ. The CDR3 is 15 amino acids. The CDR3, as DNA: TGCGCCAGCAGCCAAAGCGGGAGTAGACAAAATGAGCAGTTCTTC. Protein sequence: CASSQSGSRQNEQFF.

This clonotype has a handful of counts. V usage is TRBV20-1 and J usage is TRBJ2-7; tentative D call: TRBD1 (5 bases). The CDR3 runs to 14 residues. The germline V gene has CDR1 DFQATT and CDR2 SNEGSKA (reference sequence). Trimming cost V 2 bases and J 4 bases, with 15 bases left between them. CDR3 nucleotide sequence: TGCAGTGCTAGACAGGGATCTCCCAAATACGAGCAGTACTTC. Residues: CSARQGSPKYEQYF.

Many counts were recorded for this clonotype. This chain links TRBV28 with TRBJ2-7; D perhaps matches TRBD2 (6 bases). Deletions cut 4 bases from V and 0 bases from J, with 10 bases between. The germline V gene encodes CDR1 MDHEN and CDR2 SYDVKM. The CDR3 consists of 14 residues. The DNA of the CDR3 is TGTGCCAGCAGTTCCCCGACTAGCTCCTACGAGCAGTACTTC. This codes for CASSSPTSSYEQYF.

This clonotype came up many times. The chain has TRBV20-1 and TRBJ1-4; D is possibly TRBD1 (6 bases). V was clipped by 3 bases and J by 8 bases, with 16 bases between them. CDR3 size: 14 residues. Germline CDR1 is DFQATT and CDR2 is SNEGSKA (reference sequence). The CDR3 reads CSASRTTQGEKLFF. CDR3 sequence (DNA): TGCAGTGCTAGTAGGACAACCCAGGGGGAAAAACTGTTTTTT.

The V gene is TRBV24-1, the J gene TRBJ1-5, with TRBD1 as a possible D gene (6 bases). The CDR3 has 14 amino acids. The germline V and J ends were trimmed by 4 bases and 6 bases, with 12 bases remaining between them. Germline V gene sequence: CDR1 KGHDR, CDR2 SFDVKD. CDR3 DNA sequence: TGTGCCACCAGTGACACAGGGTACCCTCAGCCCCAGCATTTT. It specifies CATSDTGYPQPQHF.

This clonotype was counted between two and nine times. This sequence joins TRBV2 and TRBJ2-1; no reliable D call. Trimming cost V 3 bases and J 3 bases, with 3 bases left between them. The CDR3 sequence is 12 residues long. Germline V gene sequence: CDR1 SNHLY, CDR2 FYNNEI. CDR3 sequence: CASSDNYNEQFF. CDR3 coding DNA: TGTGCCAGCAGTGACAACTACAATGAGCAGTTCTTC. Full variable domain (missing parts from reference TRBV2 and TRBJ2-1): EPEVTQTPSHQVTQMGQEVILRCVPISNHLYFYWYRQILGQKVEFLVSFYNNEISEKSEIFDDQFSVERPDGSNFTLKIRSTKLEDSAMYFCASSDNYNEQFFGPGTRLTVL.

This clonotype was seen repeatedly, ten times or more. V usage is TRBV13 and J usage is TRBJ2-2, with 14 positions matching TRBD2. The CDR3 loop spans 17 amino acids. V dropped 2 bases and J dropped 5; count of bases not matched to a gene: 4. Germline assignment: CDR1 PRHDT and CDR2 FYEKMQ (reference sequence). The CDR3 coding sequence is TGTGCCAGCAGCTTACCTGGGACTAGCGGGAGAACCGGGGAGCTGTTTTTT. The encoded protein is CASSLPGTSGRTGELFF.

This clonotype was recorded many times. V and J are TRBV28 and TRBJ1-5, with 9 positions matching TRBD1. Germline loops: CDR1 MDHEN, CDR2 SYDVKM. Unmatched junction bases numbered 6, after V lost 3 bases and J lost 3 bases. The CDR3 contains 16 residues. CDR3 coding DNA: TGTGCCAGCAGTTTCCCCCGGGACAGGGACAATCAGCCCCAGCATTTT. Translating gives CASSFPRDRDNQPQHF.

Concerning this clonotype itself: Its ends do not fully match the called genes, so a read error is possible. The genes are TRBV4-2 and TRBJ2-2, with D perhaps given as TRBD1 or TRBD2 (5 bases each). The CDR3 extends over 16 amino acids. Per germline, CDR1 LGHNA and CDR2 YNFKEQ. DNA for the CDR3: TGTGCCAGCAGCCAAAGACAGCGCTGGTTCTCCGGGGAGCTGTTTTTC. This gives the protein CASSQRQRWFSGELFF.

This clonotype was recorded many times. The chain combines TRBV29-1 with TRBJ2-5; D gene ambiguous. The CDR3 length is 12 residues. Per germline, CDR1 SQVTM and CDR2 ANQGSEA. The V and J ends lost 3 bases and 1 base respectively, with 6 bases between them. The CDR3 loop is CSVDLFQETQYF. Here the CDR3 DNA reads TGCAGCGTTGACCTGTTCCAAGAGACCCAGTACTTC.